This T cell receptor (beta chain) was identified during a study of cytomegalovirus exposure and HLA in healthy donors. CDR3 length: 16 residues. Germline loops: CDR1 MGHRA, CDR2 YSYEKL. After removal of 1 base from V and 2 bases from J, the junction contained 3 bases not matched to a gene. Concerning this clone itself: Its antigen remains unknown.

Points from the study as a whole: Of the V segments, some could not be distinguished, including TRBV6-2 and TRBV6-3, and were excluded. Across donors, most TCRs were seen rarely, yet some public ones were widespread. As was reported, the classifier diagnosed cytomegalovirus status with high specificity and sensitivity. In a later analysis, V- and J-gene trimming of beta chains associated with a DCLRE1C missense variant, replicated independently.

The study ran its PCR with 60 Vbeta and 13 Jbeta primers. Clones were read by immunoSEQ multiplex PCR, and TCRdb kept only the in-frame ones, dropping some. The sample carries around 250,000 clones, about 90% recorded once. The sample consisted of PBMCs. The chain combines TRBV4-1 with TRBJ2-3; 10 nucleotides align to TRBD2. The clonotype was recovered from a girl aged 2-10 years in good health and CMV-seronegative. The CDR3 DNA reads as TGCGCCAGCAGCCAAGTAGCGGGGGGTCCCACAGATACGCAGTATTTT. Residues: CASSQVAGGPTDTQYF.